These 21 T cell receptor beta chains originate from one sample sequenced in a study of regulatory T cells in long-lasting Graves disease. According to the study, TCR beta libraries were built with iRepertoire HTBI primers and CDR3-region Arm-PCR. TCRdb passed the multiplex PCR reads through MiXCR, listing each CDR3 protein once. The sample carries some 370,000 distinct CDR3 sequences, approximately 10% recorded once. Time point here: newly diagnosed GD, antithyroid drugs for less than 3 months. Scientists built the TCR library using RNA that was extracted from PBMCs. This sample also belongs to another study, concerning T cells in Graves' hyperthyroidism and ophthalmopathy.

This material consisted of peripheral blood mononuclear cells (PBMCs), taken at new diagnosis, from a patient treated with antithyroid drugs. The receptors originated from a young woman with Graves disease.

This clonotype was counted many times. The chain combines TRBV12-3 or TRBV12-4 with TRBJ1-1, with D possibly being TRBD1 (6 bases). This CDR3 is 14 amino acids long. V was clipped by 5 bases and J by 11 bases, with 21 bases between them. CDR3 residues: CASSVPGAGRRAFF. CDR3 bases: TGTGCCAGCAGTGTACCGGGGGCTGGGAGGAGGGCTTTCTTT.

The gene calls are TRBV4-1 and TRBJ2-1; a weak D match, TRBD2 (5 bases). With 8 bases removed from V and 4 bases from J, the gap between germline ends came to 15 bases. This CDR3 spans 14 amino acids. CDR1 and CDR2 from the germline V gene are MGHRA and YSYEKL. The CDR3 coding sequence is TGCGCCAGCGAGGAGGACCCGGCGTACAATGAGCAGTTCTTC. Translating it yields CASEEDPAYNEQFF.

This clonotype was seen repeatedly, ten times or more. The chain joins TRBV20-1 to TRBJ2-1; perhaps TRBD2 as D (6 bases). The CDR3 length is 14 residues. Germline CDR1 and CDR2: DFQATT and SNEGSKA (reference sequence). V dropped 6 bases and J dropped 4 bases, with 16 bases sitting between them. The CDR3 nucleotides are TGCAGTGCCCCGGGCAGACTAGTATACAATGAGCAGTTCTTC. Protein sequence: CSAPGRLVYNEQFF.

This clonotype was seen a single time. V usage is TRBV20-1 and J usage is TRBJ2-3; 12 bases line up with TRBD2. TRBJ2-5 explains the end of the DNA better; the J call may be wrong. Germline V gives CDR1 DFQATT, CDR2 SNEGSKA (reference sequence). CDR3 length equals 13 residues. CDR3 in DNA: TGCAGTGCTAGCCTAGCGGGGGGGGAGACCCAGTACTTC. Its translation is CSASLAGGETQYF.

This clonotype showed up many times. This rearrangement joins TRBV5-1 to TRBJ1-2, with D tentatively TRBD1 (5 bases). V lost 0 bases and J 8 bases, leaving 17 bases between the germline ends. Germline V CDR1 and CDR2: SGHRS, YFSETQ. The CDR3 runs to 15 residues. The CDR3 DNA is TGCGCCAGCAGCTTGGCCGGTGGGGCGCCTAAGGGCTACACCTTC. Amino acid sequence: CASSLAGGAPKGYTF. Full variable domain (missing parts from reference TRBV5-1 and TRBJ1-2): KAGVTQTPRYLIKTRGQQVTLSCSPISGHRSVSWYQQTPGQGLQFLFEYFSETQRNKGNFPGRFSGRQFSNSRSEMNVSTLELGDSALYLCASSLAGGAPKGYTFGSGTRLTVV.

Many counts were recorded for this clonotype. The V call is TRBV7-2, the J call TRBJ1-1; 10 nucleotides match TRBD1. CDR3 length equals 17 residues. The ends lost 4 bases at V and 0 bases at J; junction bases unmatched: 8. CDR1 is SGHTA, CDR2 FQGNSA, per germline. The CDR3 region is CASSSWTGGTLNTEAFF. CDR3 nucleotide sequence: TGTGCCAGCAGCTCCTGGACAGGGGGGACCTTGAACACTGAAGCTTTCTTT. Based on the CDR3 plus reference TRBV7-2 and TRBJ1-1, the full variable domain is GAGVSQSPSNKVTEKGKDVELRCDPISGHTALYWYRQSLGQGLEFLIYFQGNSAPDKSGLPSDRFSAERTGGSVSTLTIQRTQQEDSAVYLCASSSWTGGTLNTEAFFGQGTRLTVV.

The chain uses TRBV20-1 and TRBJ2-7, with 12 bases lining up with TRBD2. Germline lookup yields CDR1 DFQATT and CDR2 SNEGSKA (reference sequence). The CDR3 totals 15 residues. With 4 bases clipped from V and 6 bases from J, the junction kept 10 bases outside the gene matches. The CDR3 reads CSAIWGLAGRGEQYF. DNA of the CDR3: TGCAGTGCTATCTGGGGACTAGCGGGCAGGGGCGAGCAGTACTTC.

This clonotype has ten or more counts. The rearrangement uses TRBV6-2 or TRBV6-3 and TRBJ1-2; unclear D gene. In germline, CDR1 is MNHEY, CDR2 SVGEGT. The CDR3 has 13 residues. V lost 5 bases to trimming and J lost 4 bases, with 11 bases between them. This CDR3 reads CASSPGQLYGYTF. For the CDR3, the DNA is TGTGCCAGCAGTCCCGGGCAACTCTATGGCTACACCTTC.

This clonotype was recorded many times. The V call is TRBV6-1, the J call TRBJ2-3, with TRBD2 as a possible D gene (6 bases). The germline V and J ends were trimmed by 6 bases and 2 bases, with 27 bases remaining between them. The germline V gene encodes CDR1 MNHNS and CDR2 SASEGT. This CDR3 contains 19 residues. In nucleotides, the CDR3 is TGTGCCAGCAGGACTAGGGCGAGGACGGGATATCTGGCCACAGATACGCAGTATTTT. This codes for CASRTRARTGYLATDTQYF.

The table lists this clonotype with a few counts. CDR3 sequence: CSAGTENTEAFF. Here the CDR3 DNA reads TGCAGCGCCGGGACGGAGAACACTGAAGCTTTCTTT. The chain joins TRBV29-1 to TRBJ1-1; D may be TRBD1 (5 bases). V was trimmed by 7 bases and J by 1 base, leaving 10 bases between them. This CDR3 is 12 amino acids long. Germline CDR1 SQVTM, CDR2 ANQGSEA.

Many counts were recorded for this clonotype. The V gene is TRBV20-1, the J gene TRBJ1-1; D not certain. Trimming removed 5 bases at V and 5 bases at J, with 9 bases between. The CDR3 totals 11 residues. Germline V gene lookup returns CDR1 DFQATT and CDR2 SNEGSKA (reference sequence). CDR3 coding DNA: TGCAGTGCTTGGTGGGCGACTGAAGCTTTCTTT. It yields the protein CSAWWATEAFF.

This chain joins TRBV20-1 and TRBJ2-2; tentatively, D is TRBD2 (6 bases). The V gene lost 4 bases and the J gene lost 3 bases, with 12 bases spanning the gap. CDR3 length equals 14 residues. Germline lookup yields CDR1 DFQATT and CDR2 SNEGSKA (reference sequence). The chain's CDR3 is CSATGTHHTGELFF. The DNA of the CDR3 is TGCAGTGCTACCGGGACTCACCACACCGGGGAGCTGTTTTTT.

This clonotype was seen repeatedly, ten times or more. The J gene is TRBJ2-1, the V gene TRBV7-6; 7 bases match TRBD2. CDR1 and CDR2 (germline): SGHVS, FNYEAQ. The CDR3 contains 16 residues. With 1 base clipped from V and 4 bases from J, the junction kept 7 bases outside the gene matches. CDR3 nucleotides: TGTGCCAGCAGCTTAGAACTACTAGCGCAGTACAATGAGCAGTTCTTC. Its protein product is CASSLELLAQYNEQFF.

This clonotype was picked up many times. This chain uses TRBV7-9 with TRBJ2-1, with D hard to call. The CDR3 sequence is 16 residues long. Germline V CDR1 and CDR2: SEHNR, FQNEAQ (reference sequence). Trimming shortened V by 2 bases and J by 0 bases, and 11 bases separated the two germline ends. CDR3: CASSLRHMSSYNEQFF. CDR3 nucleotides: TGTGCCAGCAGCTTACGACACATGAGCTCCTACAATGAGCAGTTCTTC.

In its sample, this clonotype was seen a few times. This chain uses TRBV4-3 with TRBJ2-1, with D perhaps TRBD2 (6 bases). Trimming pared 0 bases from V and 0 bases from J, leaving 6 bases between. Germline CDR1 is LGHNA and CDR2 is YSLEER. CDR3 length equals 15 residues. CDR3 nucleotides: TGCGCCAGCAGCCAAGAACTAGCCTCCTACAATGAGCAGTTCTTC. Translated: CASSQELASYNEQFF.

This clonotype was seen ten or more times. The rearrangement links TRBV15 to TRBJ1-1; the D gene is possibly TRBD1 (5 bases). This CDR3 contains 13 residues. Deletions cut 2 bases from V and 3 bases from J, with 7 bases between. Looked up from germline, CDR1 is LNHNV and CDR2 is YYDKDF (reference sequence). The CDR3 sequence: CATSRRGDTEAFF. The CDR3, as DNA: TGTGCCACCAGCAGACGGGGGGACACTGAAGCTTTCTTT.

This chain uses TRBV11-2 with TRBJ2-7; 7 bases agree with TRBD2. Germline values: CDR1 SGHAT, CDR2 FQNNGV. The CDR3 extends over 11 amino acids. V dropped 5 bases and J dropped 9; count of bases not matched to a gene: 4. The CDR3 DNA reads as TGTGCCAGCAGCCAAGGGAGGGGGCAGTACTTC. Protein sequence: CASSQGRGQYF.

The chain has TRBV2 and TRBJ1-3, with a weak D call TRBD1 (5 bases). Between the trimmed V and J ends, which lost 6 bases and 0 bases, there was a span of 9 bases. Per the germline V gene, CDR1 is SNHLY and CDR2 is FYNNEI. CDR3 length: 14 residues. CDR3 in DNA: TGTGCCAGCAGGGGGCAGGTCTCTGGAAACACCATATATTTT. Encoded protein: CASRGQVSGNTIYF.

This clonotype came up many times. The rearrangement links TRBV5-5 to TRBJ1-5, with D possibly matching TRBD1 (5 bases). CDR1 SGHKS and CDR2 YYEKEE come from the germline V gene (reference sequence). V was clipped by 1 base and J by 2 bases, with 16 bases between them. The CDR3 has 17 residues. The CDR3 region has the DNA TGTGCCAGCAGCTTGATCTCGGGCAGGGAGGGCAATCAGCCCCAGCATTTT. Protein sequence: CASSLISGREGNQPQHF.

The table lists this clonotype with many counts. The chain joins TRBV7-2 to TRBJ1-2; D perhaps matches TRBD1 (6 bases). CDR3 length: 15 residues. CDR1 is SGHTA, CDR2 FQGNSA, per germline. The germline V and J ends were trimmed by 4 bases and 2 bases, with 14 bases remaining between them. The CDR3 sequence: CASSSNRVANYGYTF. CDR3 DNA: TGTGCCAGCAGCTCAAACAGGGTTGCCAACTATGGCTACACCTTC.

This clonotype was recorded once. This chain joins TRBV20-1 and TRBJ2-5; 7 nucleotides align to TRBD2. Germline-derived CDR1 and CDR2 are DFQATT and SNEGSKA (reference sequence). The V segment lost 6 bases and the J segment 6 bases; nucleotides outside the gene matches: 16. The length of the CDR3 is 15 residues. In DNA, the CDR3 is TGCAGTGCCTTTTTGCCAGCGGGGCGCGGAAAGACCCAGTACTTC. This gives the protein CSAFLPAGRGKTQYF.